The 18 T cell receptor beta chains listed next were all sequenced from one sample in a study of cytomegalovirus exposure and HLA in healthy donors (dated by TCRdb to 2015 to 2018). Library preparation used the immunoSEQ multiplex PCR assay. For the multiplex PCR, a mixture combining 60 forward primers for TCR Vbeta segments and 13 reverse primers for TCR Jbeta segments was used. The table comes from immuneACCESS by way of TCRdb, which keeps in-frame sequences with V and J called. Part of the clones is missing from these tables; in studies checked, under half for an unresolved V gene and the rest for unknown reasons. This sample comprises about 130,000 clones, around 72% of them detected only once. Approximately 2.6% of the sample is held by the ten biggest clonotypes. The sample taken for sequencing was PBMCs. The receptors were gathered from a human donor in good health.

This rearrangement joins TRBV25-1 to TRBJ1-3, with TRBD1 matching over 7 bases. The CDR3 sequence is 14 residues long. Trimming cost V 7 bases and J 0 bases; bases outside gene matches: 3. Germline V gives CDR1 MGHDK, CDR2 SYGVNS. The CDR3 DNA reads TGTGCCAGCAAGGGACAGCCCTCTGGAAACACCATATATTTT. Amino acid sequence: CASKGQPSGNTIYF.

Remarks on this clone: The sample contains more than one DNA sequence encoding this CDR3. This chain joins TRBV19 and TRBJ2-2, with D perhaps TRBD2 (5 bases). V was clipped by 2 bases and J by 5 bases, with 9 bases between them. The CDR3 extends over 14 amino acids. Germline CDR1 LNHDA, CDR2 SQIVND (reference sequence). The CDR3 loop reads CASSIPSPTGELFF. The CDR3 coding sequence is TGTGCCAGTAGTATACCTAGCCCTACCGGGGAGCTGTTTTTT.

This sequence joins TRBV19 and TRBJ2-7, with 9 bases identical to TRBD1. Germline lookup yields CDR1 LNHDA and CDR2 SQIVND (reference sequence). V trimming: 3 bases; J trimming: 2 bases; junction bases outside the gene matches: 5. The CDR3 runs 15 residues. The CDR3, as DNA: TGTGCCAGTAGTATTCAACGGACAGGGGCCTACGAGCAGTACTTC. Its protein is CASSIQRTGAYEQYF. The whole variable domain, filled in from reference TRBV19 and TRBJ2-7, reads DGGITQSPKYLFRKEGQNVTLSCEQNLNHDAMYWYRQDPGQGLRLIYYSQIVNDFQKGDIAEGYSVSREKKESFPLTVTSAQKNPTAFYLCASSIQRTGAYEQYFGPGTRLTVT.

The J gene is TRBJ1-5, the V gene TRBV6-5, with 8 bases aligning to TRBD1. There are 14 residues in the CDR3. CDR1 MNHEY and CDR2 SVGAGI come from the germline V gene. V trimming: 3 bases; J trimming: 6 bases; junction bases outside the gene matches: 4. In nucleotides, the CDR3 is TGTGCCAGCAGTTATAGACAGGGGATTCAGCCCCAGCATTTT. Its translation is CASSYRQGIQPQHF.

The chain recombines TRBV11-2 with TRBJ2-4, with D unresolved. V was cut by 1 base and J by 1 base, with 11 bases left in between. The V gene's germline CDR1 is SGHAT and CDR2 FQNNGV. The CDR3 extends over 16 amino acids. This chain's CDR3 is CASSLGAMGAKNIQYF. CDR3 bases: TGTGCCAGCAGCTTAGGTGCTATGGGCGCCAAAAACATTCAGTACTTC.

This chain joins TRBV7-2 and TRBJ2-3; D perhaps matches TRBD2 (6 bases). The CDR3 totals 13 residues. CDR1 and CDR2 from the germline V gene are SGHTA and FQGNSA. The germline V and J ends were trimmed by 2 bases and 4 bases, with 7 bases remaining between them. CDR3 sequence reads: CASSLWGADTQYF. The CDR3 region has the DNA TGTGCCAGCAGCTTATGGGGGGCAGATACGCAGTATTTT.

The V call is TRBV27, the J call TRBJ2-5, with 11 positions matching TRBD2. The germline CDR1 and CDR2 sequences are MNHEY and SMNVEV (reference sequence). Unmatched junction bases numbered 7, after V lost 4 bases and J lost 0 bases. CDR3 length equals 17 residues. The CDR3 here is CASSSLLAGANQETQYF. DNA for the CDR3: TGTGCCAGCAGTTCCTTACTAGCGGGAGCGAACCAAGAGACCCAGTACTTC.

CDR3 sequence (DNA): TGTGCCAGTAGCGCCCAGGGGTTCTACAATGAGCAGTTCTTC. Translation: CASSAQGFYNEQFF. V is TRBV19 and J is TRBJ2-1, with D tentatively TRBD1 (6 bases). The V end was cut by 6 bases, the J end by 3 bases, with 12 bases between. The CDR3 extends over 14 amino acids. Germline CDR1 and CDR2: LNHDA and SQIVND (reference sequence). The variable domain in full, completed from reference TRBV19 and TRBJ2-1, reads DGGITQSPKYLFRKEGQNVTLSCEQNLNHDAMYWYRQDPGQGLRLIYYSQIVNDFQKGDIAEGYSVSREKKESFPLTVTSAQKNPTAFYLCASSAQGFYNEQFFGPGTRLTVL.

The V call is TRBV11-3, the J call TRBJ2-7; 7 nucleotides line up with TRBD2. V shed 1 base and J 3 bases; nucleotides not matched to a gene: 15. CDR3 size: 18 residues. CDR1 and CDR2 from the germline V gene are SGHNT and YENEEA. The chain's CDR3 is CASSLGGAAASGYYEQYF. The CDR3 DNA follows: TGTGCCAGCAGCTTAGGAGGGGCCGCTGCTAGCGGTTACTACGAGCAGTACTTC.

V gene TRBV6-6 combines with J gene TRBJ1-5; maybe TRBD1 (5 bases). Trimming left V 0 bases short and J 8 bases short, with 8 bases between. Germline loops: CDR1 MNHNY, CDR2 SVGAGI (reference sequence). The CDR3 consists of 13 residues. The CDR3 bases are TGTGCCAGCAGTTACTCATGGGGGGAGCCCCAGCATTTT. This translates into CASSYSWGEPQHF.

A few counts support this clone. This chain uses TRBV23-1 with TRBJ1-5; D may be TRBD1 (6 bases). TRBV23-1 is given ORF status, its function remaining uncertain. The CDR3 is made up of 19 amino acids. V was shortened by 4 bases and J by 1 base, with 23 bases between the two germline ends. CDR3 in DNA: TGCGCCAGCAGTCCCGTTCGCCCGGGACATCACACGAGCAATCAGCCCCAGCATTTT. Encoded protein: CASSPVRPGHHTSNQPQHF.

This chain connects TRBV5-6 to TRBJ1-6, with D possibly being TRBD1 (5 bases). V was cut by 3 bases and J by 7 bases, with 8 bases left in between. The CDR3 has 13 residues. Germline CDR1 SGHDT, CDR2 YYEEEE. CDR3 in DNA: TGTGCCAGCAGCTGGGGGGTAAATTCACCCCTCCACTTT. This encodes CASSWGVNSPLHF.

The V call is TRBV25-1, the J call TRBJ1-4; D is possibly TRBD1 (5 bases). Germline V gene data show CDR1 as MGHDK and CDR2 as SYGVNS. V was trimmed by 5 bases and J by 8 bases, leaving 18 bases between them. This CDR3 spans 15 amino acids. This CDR3 is CASSSRQGPLEKLFF. The CDR3, as DNA: TGTGCCAGCAGTTCCCGGCAGGGCCCATTAGAAAAACTGTTTTTT.

The V call is TRBV6-1, the J call TRBJ2-7, with D tentatively TRBD1 (6 bases). CDR3 length equals 15 residues. Trimming shortened V by 7 bases and J by 0 bases, and 16 bases separated the two germline ends. Germline V gene data show CDR1 as MNHNS and CDR2 as SASEGT. The CDR3 nucleotides are TGTGCCAGCATTAGCCGACAGGTTAGCTCCTACGAGCAGTACTTC. Its translation is CASISRQVSSYEQYF.

V and J are TRBV29-1 and TRBJ2-1; maybe TRBD1 (5 bases). Per germline, CDR1 SQVTM and CDR2 ANQGSEA. This CDR3 is 9 amino acids long. The V end was cut by 4 bases, the J end by 10 bases, with 5 bases between. The CDR3 loop is CSVGQEQFF. In DNA, the CDR3 is TGCAGCGTTGGACAGGAGCAGTTCTTC.

The CDR3 sequence: CASSLTLAGAIETQYF. The CDR3 nucleotides read TGTGCCAGCAGCTTGACTCTAGCGGGGGCAATCGAGACCCAGTACTTC. The chain carries TRBV5-5 and TRBJ2-5; TRBD2 matches at 10 bases. Germline V gene sequence: CDR1 SGHKS, CDR2 YYEKEE (reference sequence). With 1 base clipped from V and 5 bases from J, the junction kept 8 bases outside the gene matches. This CDR3 has 16 amino acids.

This clone was picked up a small number of times. The gene calls are TRBV9 and TRBJ2-7; 7 nucleotides match TRBD2. The J segment lost 0 bases and the V segment lost 3 bases, leaving 9 bases of the junction unmatched. Germline assignment: CDR1 SGDLS and CDR2 YYNGEE. The CDR3 is 16 amino acids. The CDR3 region is CASSAYPGGSSYEQYF. The DNA for the CDR3 is TGTGCCAGCAGCGCGTACCCCGGGGGGAGCTCCTACGAGCAGTACTTC. Together with reference TRBV9 and TRBJ2-7, the CDR3 gives the full variable domain: DSGVTQTPKHLITATGQRVTLRCSPRSGDLSVYWYQQSLDQGLQFLIQYYNGEERAKGNILERFSAQQFPDLHSELNLSSLELGDSALYFCASSAYPGGSSYEQYFGPGTRLTVT.

CDR3 protein: CASSLVQGRGQYYGYTF. CDR3 coding DNA: TGTGCCAGCAGCTTGGTCCAGGGAAGGGGCCAATACTATGGCTACACCTTC. The chain combines TRBV5-8 with TRBJ1-2, with D perhaps matching TRBD1 (5 bases). V was cut by 0 bases and J by 3 bases, with 18 bases left in between. The length of the CDR3 is 17 residues. Looked up from germline, CDR1 is SGHTS and CDR2 is YDEGEE.